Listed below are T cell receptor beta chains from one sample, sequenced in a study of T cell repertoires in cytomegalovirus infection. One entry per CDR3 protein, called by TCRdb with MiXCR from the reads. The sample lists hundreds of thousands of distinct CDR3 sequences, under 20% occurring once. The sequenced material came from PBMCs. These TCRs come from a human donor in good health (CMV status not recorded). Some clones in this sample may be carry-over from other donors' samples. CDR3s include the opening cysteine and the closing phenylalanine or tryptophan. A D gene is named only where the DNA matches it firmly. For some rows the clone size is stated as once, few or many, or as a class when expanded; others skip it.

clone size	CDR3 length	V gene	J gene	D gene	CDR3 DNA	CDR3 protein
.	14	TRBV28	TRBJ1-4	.	TGTGCCAGCGTCCACTGGGGCTATAATGAAAAACTGTTTTTT	CASVHWGYNEKLFF
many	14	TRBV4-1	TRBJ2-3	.	TGCGCCAGCAGCCTGACAGGGGAGGGAGATACGCAGTATTTT	CASSLTGEGDTQYF
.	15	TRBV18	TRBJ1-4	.	TGTGCCAGCTCACCACGACGGGGGGTCGATGAAAAACTGTTTTTT	CASSPRRGVDEKLFF
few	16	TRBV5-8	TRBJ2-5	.	TGTGCCAGCAGCTTGAATGGCTTGGCTTTACAAGAGACCCAGTACTTC	CASSLNGLALQETQYF
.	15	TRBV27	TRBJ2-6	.	TGTGCCAGCAGTTTATGGGGGGCAGGGGCCAACGTCCTGACTTTC	CASSLWGAGANVLTF
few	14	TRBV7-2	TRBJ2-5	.	TGTGCCAGCAGCTTAGAGTGGGATAGCCAGACCCAGTACTTC	CASSLEWDSQTQYF
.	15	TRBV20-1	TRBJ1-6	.	TGCAGTGGAGGACAAAAGAGCTCCTATAATTCACCCCTCCACTTT	CSGGQKSSYNSPLHF
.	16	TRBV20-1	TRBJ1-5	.	TGCAGTGCTAGAGATTTGGGAGGAGGGGTCAATCAGCCCCAGCATTTT	CSARDLGGGVNQPQHF
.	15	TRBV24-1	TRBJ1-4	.	TGTGCCACCGGCGGGAGGATCCTCACTAATGAAAAACTGTTTTTT	CATGGRILTNEKLFF
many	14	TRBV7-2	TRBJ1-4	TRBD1	TGTGCCAGCAGCCGGGACAGGGGAGGTGAAAAACTGTTTTTT	CASSRDRGGEKLFF
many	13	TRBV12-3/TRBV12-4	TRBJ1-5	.	TGTGCCAGCAGTTTACTTGTAGGACAGCCCCAGCATTTT	CASSLLVGQPQHF
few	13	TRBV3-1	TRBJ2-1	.	TGTGCCAGCAGCCAAGATCATTCGGGACAAGAGTTCTTC	CASSQDHSGQEFF
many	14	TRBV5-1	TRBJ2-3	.	TGCGCCAGCAGCCCCGGGGGTAACACAGATACGCAGTATTTT	CASSPGGNTDTQYF
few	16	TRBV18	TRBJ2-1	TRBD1	TGTGCCAGCTCAGGGTCCAAACGGGACAGCTACAATGAGCAGTTCTTC	CASSGSKRDSYNEQFF
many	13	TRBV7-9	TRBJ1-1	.	TGTGCCAGCAGCAGGGTTTTGGACACTGAAGCTTTCTTT	CASSRVLDTEAFF
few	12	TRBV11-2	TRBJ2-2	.	TGTGCCAGCAGCTCCGGGGCAAGGGAGCTGTTTTTT	CASSSGARELFF
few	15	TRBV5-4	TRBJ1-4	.	TGTGCCAGCAGCGTCCAGGGGCAGGGGAATGAAAAACTGTTTTTT	CASSVQGQGNEKLFF
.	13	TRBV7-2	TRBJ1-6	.	TGTGCCATCTCAAGGAGCCCAAATTCACCCCTCCACTTT	CAISRSPNSPLHF
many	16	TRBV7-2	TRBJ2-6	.	TGTGCCAGCCGCGGGACCGGGCTACCTGGGGCCAACGTCCTGACTTTC	CASRGTGLPGANVLTF
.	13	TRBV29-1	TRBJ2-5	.	TGCAGCGTTGTGGGGGCGTCCCAAGAGACCCAGTACTTC	CSVVGASQETQYF
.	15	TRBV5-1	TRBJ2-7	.	TGCGCCAGCAGCCCTACGGGATTTAGCTCCTACGAGCAGTACTTC	CASSPTGFSSYEQYF
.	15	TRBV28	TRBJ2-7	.	TGTGCCAGCACTCCCACGTGGACAGCCGCCTACGAGCAGTACTTC	CASTPTWTAAYEQYF
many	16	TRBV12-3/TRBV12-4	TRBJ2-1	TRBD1	TGTGCCAGCAGTAGAAGACAGGGATTGGCTAACAATGAGCAGTTCTTC	CASSRRQGLANNEQFF
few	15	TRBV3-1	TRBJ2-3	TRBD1	TGTGCCACGCCCTATTGGACAGGGGTCACAGATACGCAGTATTTT	CATPYWTGVTDTQYF
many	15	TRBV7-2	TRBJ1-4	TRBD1	TGTGCCAGCAGCCTGTGGACAGGGACTAATGAAAAACTGTTTTTT	CASSLWTGTNEKLFF
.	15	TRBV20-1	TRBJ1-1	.	TGCAGTGCTAGAGATTGGGCTCCGGGCCGGACTGAAGCTTTCTTT	CSARDWAPGRTEAFF
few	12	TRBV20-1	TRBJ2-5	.	TGCAGTGCTAGTCTAGCAGAAGAGACCCAGTACTTC	CSASLAEETQYF
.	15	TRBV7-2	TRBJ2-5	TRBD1	TGTGCCAGCAGCCCCCCGGGACAGGGGGGCGAGACCCAGTACTTC	CASSPPGQGGETQYF
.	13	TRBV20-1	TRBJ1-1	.	TGCAGTGCTAGGCAGCAGGGGCGGACTGAAGCTTTCTTT	CSARQQGRTEAFF
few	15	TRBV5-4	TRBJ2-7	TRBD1	TGTGCCAGCAGCTCCCCCGGGACAGGGGTCTACGAGCAGTACTTC	CASSSPGTGVYEQYF
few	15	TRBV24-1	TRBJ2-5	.	TGTGCCACCAGTGATTCCGGACGGGGCGGAGAGACCCAGTACTTC	CATSDSGRGGETQYF
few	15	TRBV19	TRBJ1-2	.	TGTGCCAGTACCCCATCCGGGCGGCAGGCCTATGGCTACACCTTC	CASTPSGRQAYGYTF
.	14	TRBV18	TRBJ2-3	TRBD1	TGTGCCAGCTCACGTAGACAGGGAACAGATACGCAGTATTTT	CASSRRQGTDTQYF
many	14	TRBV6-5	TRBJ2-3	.	TGTGCCAGCAGTTACTCGACCTTGACAGATACGCAGTATTTT	CASSYSTLTDTQYF
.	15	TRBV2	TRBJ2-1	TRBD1	TGTGCCAGCGGCGGACAGGGGGCGTCCTACAATGAGCAGTTCTTC	CASGGQGASYNEQFF
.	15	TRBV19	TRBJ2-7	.	TGTGCCAGTAGTATAAGGGGGACGAACTCCTACGAGCAGTACTTC	CASSIRGTNSYEQYF
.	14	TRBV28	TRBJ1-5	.	TGTGCCAGCAGTTCGGGGGGGCTGCGGGAGCCCCAGCATTTT	CASSSGGLREPQHF
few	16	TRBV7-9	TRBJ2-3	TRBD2	TGTGCCAGCAGCTCGTCAGCGGGGGGGGTCCTCGATACGCAGTATTTT	CASSSSAGGVLDTQYF
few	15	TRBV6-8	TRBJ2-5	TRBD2	TGTGCCAGCCAACTAGCGGGGGTAAACCAAGAGACCCAGTACTTC	CASQLAGVNQETQYF
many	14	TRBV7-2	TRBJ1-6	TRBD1	TGTGCCACTGGCCGGACAGGGGGAATTTCACCCCTCCACTTT	CATGRTGGISPLHF
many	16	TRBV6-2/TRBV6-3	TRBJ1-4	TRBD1	TGTGCCAGCAGTCAAAGACAGGGAGCAACTAATGAAAAACTGTTTTTT	CASSQRQGATNEKLFF
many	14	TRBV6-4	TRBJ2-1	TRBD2	TGTGCCAGCAGTAGCGGGGGGTCCTACAATGAGCAGTTCTTC	CASSSGGSYNEQFF
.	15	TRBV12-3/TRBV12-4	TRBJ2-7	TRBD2	TGTGCCAGCAGTTTACACGGGGGGGCCTCCTACGAGCAGTACTTC	CASSLHGGASYEQYF
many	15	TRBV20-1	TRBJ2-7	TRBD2	TGCAGTGCTAGAGCCGCGGGGGGGAGGTCCTACGAGCAGTACTTC	CSARAAGGRSYEQYF
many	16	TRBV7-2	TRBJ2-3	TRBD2	TGTGCCAGCAGCTCGGGACTAGCGGGGGGGCCGGATACGCAGTATTTT	CASSSGLAGGPDTQYF
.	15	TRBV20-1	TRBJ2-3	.	TGCAGTGCTAGAGATAACCAGGCGCCGAGGGATACGCAGTATTTT	CSARDNQAPRDTQYF
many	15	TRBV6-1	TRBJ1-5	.	TGTGCCAGCAGTTCAGGGATTTACAGCAATCAGCCCCAGCATTTT	CASSSGIYSNQPQHF
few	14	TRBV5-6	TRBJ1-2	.	TGTGCCAGCAGCTTGAAAGGGTCGGGCTATGGCTACACCTTC	CASSLKGSGYGYTF
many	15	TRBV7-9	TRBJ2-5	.	TGTGCCAGCAGCGCTATAGGGACACGCCAAGAGACCCAGTACTTC	CASSAIGTRQETQYF
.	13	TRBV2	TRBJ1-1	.	TGTGTCAGCATTGACAGTCCGAACACTGAAGCTTTCTTT	CVSIDSPNTEAFF
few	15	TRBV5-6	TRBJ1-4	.	TGTGCCAGCAGCTCCCCCTCGGACGGTTATGAAAAACTGTTTTTT	CASSSPSDGYEKLFF
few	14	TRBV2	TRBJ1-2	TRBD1	TGTGCCAGCAGTGGGGACAGAAACAACTATGGCTACACCTTC	CASSGDRNNYGYTF
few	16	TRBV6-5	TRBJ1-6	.	TGTGCCAGCAGTCTTAGCGGGGGAAGGGTCGATTCACCCCTCCACTTT	CASSLSGGRVDSPLHF
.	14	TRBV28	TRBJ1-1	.	TGTGCCAGCAGGGAGGCGGGCGGAGTCACTGAAGCTTTCTTT	CASREAGGVTEAFF